The TCR beta chain described here comes from a study of T cell responses to AZD1222 COVID-19 vaccine. With respect to this clone: Antigen: not known.

Regarding the study as a whole: The donor group comprised mostly white British people and more females; the analysis possibly underestimated clonal diversity. Baseline serology detected seropositivity in only six AZD1222 recipients. Spike-specific TCR breadth and depth rose after two AZD1222 doses.

V shed 0 bases, J shed 3 bases, and the junction held 5 bases outside the gene matches. Germline loops: CDR1 SGHRS, CDR2 YFSETQ. The CDR3 runs 16 residues. Clones were sequenced by immunoSEQ multiplex PCR, and TCRdb holds only the in-frame ones, with some missing. Of about 60,000 clones in the sample, about 85% were seen once. Sequences were derived from peripheral blood, sampled on day 0 of AZD1222 vaccination. This TCR was recovered from an adult in good health. V usage is TRBV5-1 and J usage is TRBJ1-2, with TRBD1 matching 10 bases. Here the CDR3 DNA reads TGCGCCAGCAGCTTGGCGGGGACAGGGGAGGACTATGGCTACACCTTC. Protein sequence: CASSLAGTGEDYGYTF.